Presented here are 27 T cell receptor beta chains from one specimen sequenced in a study of cytomegalovirus exposure and HLA in healthy donors. PCR employed 60 Vbeta and 13 Jbeta primers. The method was immunoSEQ multiplex PCR; TCRdb's version includes in-frame clones alone and lacks a portion of them. The sample holds 120,000 to 150,000 clones; 65% to 90% are singletons and the top ten take roughly 2.9%. The specimen sequenced was PBMCs. Source of these receptors: a woman aged 30 to 39 in good health and CMV-seronegative.

As concerns this clone: This CDR3 is also generated by other DNA sequences in the sample. DNA of the CDR3: TGTGCCAGCAGCCCCAAGAGGGGACTAGGATTCCTCAGTGAGCAGTTCTTC. Translation gives CASSPKRGLGFLSEQFF. The rearrangement links TRBV7-8 to TRBJ2-1; TRBD2 matches at 8 bases. The CDR3 extends over 17 amino acids. Per the germline V gene, CDR1 is SGHVS and CDR2 is FQNEAQ. Trimming took 5 bases from V and 9 from J; bases not matched to a gene: 18.

The chain employs TRBV6-1 and TRBJ1-1, with D hard to call. Per germline, CDR1 MNHNS and CDR2 SASEGT. V was trimmed by 8 bases and J by 4 bases, leaving 20 bases between them. The CDR3 is made up of 15 amino acids. CDR3 amino acids: CASLRRSHRGTEAFF. In DNA, the CDR3 is TGTGCCAGCCTTCGGCGTTCACACCGGGGCACTGAAGCTTTCTTT.

In its sample, this clone was seen once. This specimen includes other DNA sequences encoding the same CDR3. The V gene is TRBV5-1, the J gene TRBJ2-3, with TRBD2 as a possible D gene (6 bases). Germline-derived CDR1 and CDR2 are SGHRS and YFSETQ. The CDR3 extends over 15 amino acids. V gave up 0 bases and J gave up 1 base, with 9 bases separating them. The CDR3 coding sequence is TGCGCCAGCAGCTTGGGCGGGGTTGGCACAGATACGCAGTATTTT. Its protein product is CASSLGGVGTDTQYF.

The CDR3 nucleotides are TGTGCCAGCAGTGAAGTAGTACTAGCGGCCACCGGGGAGCTGTTTTTT. Translated, it gives CASSEVVLAATGELFF. V and J are TRBV2 and TRBJ2-2, with 8 bases matching TRBD2. V shed 1 base and J 4 bases; nucleotides not matched to a gene: 5. The CDR3 loop spans 16 amino acids. Germline lookup yields CDR1 SNHLY and CDR2 FYNNEI. The full variable domain, its missing parts supplied by reference TRBV2 and TRBJ2-2, is EPEVTQTPSHQVTQMGQEVILRCVPISNHLYFYWYRQILGQKVEFLVSFYNNEISEKSEIFDDQFSVERPDGSNFTLKIRSTKLEDSAMYFCASSEVVLAATGELFFGEGSRLTVL.

The DNA for the CDR3 is TGTGCCATCAGCAATACCATTCAGGAAAACTATGGCTACACCTTC. This gives the protein CAISNTIQENYGYTF. This chain links TRBV10-3 with TRBJ1-2; D is unresolved. Trimming took off 6 bases at V and 2 bases at J, with 16 bases between the two ends. Germline V gene lookup returns CDR1 ENHRY and CDR2 SYGVKD. CDR3 length: 15 amino acids.

The rearrangement uses TRBV7-2 and TRBJ1-1; D not certain. The CDR3 loop spans 14 amino acids. Germline lookup yields CDR1 SGHTA and CDR2 FQGNSA. The ends were cut back, 0 bases at V and 2 bases at J, with 7 bases in the middle. CDR3 bases: TGTGCCAGCAGCTTAGCGTCCACTAACACTGAAGCTTTCTTT. Encoded protein: CASSLASTNTEAFF.

The rearrangement uses TRBV5-6 and TRBJ1-4; the D gene is possibly TRBD1 (6 bases). Germline V CDR1 and CDR2: SGHDT, YYEEEE. The CDR3 spans 13 residues. Trimming shortened V by 4 bases and J by 8 bases, and 12 bases separated the two germline ends. Here the CDR3 reads CASSKWTDEKLFF. The CDR3 nucleotides are TGTGCCAGCAGCAAATGGACAGACGAAAAACTGTTTTTT.

The chain combines TRBV7-8 with TRBJ1-4, with a tentative D call TRBD1 (6 bases). V shed 1 base and J shed 0 bases, with 9 bases lying between them. CDR1 and CDR2 from the germline V gene are SGHVS and FQNEAQ. CDR3 length: 16 amino acids. The CDR3 reads CASSLGDIATNEKLFF. The CDR3 DNA follows: TGTGCCAGCAGCTTAGGGGACATTGCAACTAATGAAAAACTGTTTTTT.

The chain employs TRBV28 and TRBJ2-1; D perhaps matches TRBD1 (5 bases). The CDR3 sequence is 13 residues long. CDR1 is MDHEN, CDR2 SYDVKM, per germline. V dropped 1 base and J dropped 4 bases, with 5 bases sitting between them. The CDR3 sequence is CASSLSGYNEQFF. DNA of the CDR3: TGTGCCAGCAGTTTATCAGGGTACAATGAGCAGTTCTTC.

The chain recombines TRBV27 with TRBJ2-5; TRBD2 matches 8 bases. This CDR3 is built from 15 residues. From germline, CDR1 is MNHEY and CDR2 SMNVEV (reference sequence). With V trimmed by 2 bases and J by 5 bases, 7 bases remained unmatched. The CDR3 nucleotides are TGTGCCAGCAGTTTAGGGGCGGGGGGATGGGAGACCCAGTACTTC. Translation gives CASSLGAGGWETQYF.

The chain links TRBV19 to TRBJ2-3, with TRBD2 matching over 7 bases. The CDR3 consists of 16 residues. The ends lost 5 bases at V and 3 bases at J; junction bases unmatched: 11. The germline V gene has CDR1 LNHDA and CDR2 SQIVND (reference sequence). The CDR3 loop reads CASSPASGRWTDTQYF. The CDR3 DNA reads as TGTGCCAGTAGTCCGGCTAGCGGCCGATGGACAGATACGCAGTATTTT.

The chain combines TRBV29-1 with TRBJ1-1, with 9 bases aligning to TRBD1. The trim removed 7 bases at V and 3 bases at J, leaving 3 bases unmatched. CDR3 length equals 12 residues. Germline CDR1 is SQVTM and CDR2 is ANQGSEA. CDR3 nucleotide sequence: TGCAGCGGGGGACAGGGATACACTGAAGCTTTCTTT. It yields the protein CSGGQGYTEAFF.

V is TRBV18 and J is TRBJ1-1; D is ambiguous. This CDR3 has 13 residues. Germline CDR1 and CDR2: KGHSH and LQKENI. Trimming stripped 6 bases from V and 6 bases from J, with 14 bases between. For the CDR3, the DNA is TGTGCCAGCTCTCCTGAGAGGCCGGCTGAAGCTTTCTTT. Its protein is CASSPERPAEAFF.

The chain links TRBV30 to TRBJ1-4, with a possible D match to TRBD1 (6 bases). Per the germline V gene, CDR1 is GTSNPN and CDR2 is SVGIG (reference sequence). Trimming took 6 bases from V and 8 from J, leaving 19 bases between them. This CDR3 is 14 amino acids long. CDR3 in amino acids: CACLPQGIREKLFF. CDR3 nucleotide sequence: TGTGCCTGCCTTCCACAGGGTATTCGGGAAAAACTGTTTTTT.

The chain couples TRBV11-2 to TRBJ1-3; the match to TRBD1 covers 9 bases. This CDR3 region has 16 residues. The V gene end was trimmed by 2 bases and the J gene end by 3 bases; junction bases not matched to a gene: 5. The germline V gene has CDR1 SGHAT and CDR2 FQNNGV. CDR3 residues: CASSLFQGQGGNTIYF. In DNA form, the CDR3 reads TGTGCCAGCAGCTTATTCCAGGGACAGGGTGGAAACACCATATATTTT.

The chain is built from TRBV19 and TRBJ2-5; TRBD2 is a possible D gene (5 bases). The ends were cut back, 5 bases at V and 2 bases at J, with 18 bases in the middle. CDR1 LNHDA and CDR2 SQIVND come from the germline V gene (reference sequence). The CDR3 contains 16 residues. The CDR3 spells CASSPVRAGGQETQYF. The CDR3 DNA is TGTGCCAGTAGTCCGGTAAGGGCAGGCGGGCAAGAGACCCAGTACTTC.

This clone was seen more than once but under ten times. This chain uses TRBV4-1 with TRBJ2-7, with 9 nucleotides matching TRBD2. Per the germline V gene, CDR1 is MGHRA and CDR2 is YSYEKL. CDR3 length: 16 residues. The trim removed 1 base at V and 4 bases at J, leaving 8 bases unmatched. CDR3 DNA: TGCGCCAGCAGCCAAGGTCCCGGGACTAGCTTATACGAGCAGTACTTC. It yields the protein CASSQGPGTSLYEQYF.

This chain uses TRBV4-1 with TRBJ2-2; unclear D gene. Trimming shortened V by 3 bases and J by 4 bases, and 6 bases separated the two germline ends. The germline V gene has CDR1 MGHRA and CDR2 YSYEKL. The CDR3 consists of 13 residues. CDR3 bases: TGCGCCAGCAGCCAGCAACTCACCGGGGAGCTGTTTTTT. Amino acid sequence: CASSQQLTGELFF.

The chain recombines TRBV28 with TRBJ1-5; TRBD1 is a possible D gene (5 bases). The germline gives CDR1 MDHEN, CDR2 SYDVKM. Trimming removed 3 bases from V and 5 bases from J, with 11 bases in between. The CDR3 has 14 amino acids. The CDR3 region has the DNA TGTGCCAGCAGTTTGATGGCAGGGCATCAGCCCCAGCATTTT. Amino acid sequence: CASSLMAGHQPQHF.

The chain recombines TRBV4-1 with TRBJ1-3, with D unclear. V lost 3 bases to trimming and J lost 0 bases, with 15 bases between them. CDR3 length equals 17 residues. Germline V gene lookup returns CDR1 MGHRA and CDR2 YSYEKL. The CDR3 reads CASSQASGSTSGNTIYF. CDR3 DNA sequence: TGCGCCAGCAGCCAGGCTTCGGGGAGTACCTCTGGAAACACCATATATTTT.

This chain joins TRBV6-6 and TRBJ2-6, with D maybe TRBD1 (5 bases). The CDR3 has 16 amino acids. Germline lookup yields CDR1 MNHNY and CDR2 SVGAGI (reference sequence). V lost 6 bases to trimming and J lost 1 base, with 13 bases between them. CDR3 protein: CASSPGRQSGANVLTF. In DNA, the CDR3 is TGTGCCAGCAGCCCAGGTCGACAGTCTGGGGCCAACGTCCTGACTTTC.

The chain uses TRBV28 and TRBJ2-7; D perhaps matches TRBD1 (7 bases). CDR3 size: 14 residues. Trimming took off 10 bases at V and 2 bases at J, with 18 bases between the two ends. Per germline, CDR1 MDHEN and CDR2 SYDVKM. The CDR3 loop reads CATTVGRGAYEQYF. CDR3 coding DNA: TGTGCCACCACTGTGGGCAGGGGGGCCTACGAGCAGTACTTC. Complete variable domain (other parts from reference TRBV28 and TRBJ2-7): DVKVTQSSRYLVKRTGEKVFLECVQDMDHENMFWYRQDPGLGLRLIYFSYDVKMKEKGDIPEGYSVSREKKERFSLILESASTNQTSMYLCATTVGRGAYEQYFGPGTRLTVT.

This chain uses TRBV5-4 with TRBJ2-1, with D perhaps matching TRBD1 (6 bases). This CDR3 region has 15 residues. The V end lost 0 bases, the J end lost 2 bases, and 9 bases lay between the germline ends. Germline lookup yields CDR1 SGHNT and CDR2 YYREEE (reference sequence). Here the CDR3 DNA reads TGTGCCAGCAGCTTGGGGGGGCGCCCCTACAATGAGCAGTTCTTC. Translated: CASSLGGRPYNEQFF.

The rearrangement links TRBV7-9 to TRBJ2-2; D is possibly TRBD2 (5 bases). CDR3 length equals 13 residues. V dropped 2 bases and J dropped 7 bases, with 8 bases sitting between them. In germline, CDR1 is SEHNR, CDR2 FQNEAQ (reference sequence). CDR3 sequence reads: CASSLFEGGELFF. CDR3 nucleotides: TGTGCCAGCAGCTTATTCGAGGGCGGGGAGCTGTTTTTT.

This clone has only a few counts. The J gene is TRBJ1-2, the V gene TRBV2; 8 bases are a match to TRBD1. Germline lookup yields CDR1 SNHLY and CDR2 FYNNEI. Germline trimming cut 7 bases from V and 2 bases from J; bases unmatched to any gene: 9. The CDR3 consists of 15 residues. The chain's CDR3 is CASTPDRGVNYGYTF. In DNA form, the CDR3 reads TGTGCCAGCACTCCCGACAGGGGCGTCAACTATGGCTACACCTTC.

The chain links TRBV7-2 to TRBJ1-2; 7 bases are shared with TRBD1. Trimming removed 0 bases from V and 6 bases from J; junction bases left unmatched: 4. Looked up from germline, CDR1 is SGHTA and CDR2 is FQGNSA. The CDR3 totals 14 residues. CDR3 region: CASSLATGTDGYTF. DNA of the CDR3: TGTGCCAGCAGCTTAGCGACAGGGACTGATGGCTACACCTTC.

This clone came up once. The chain is built from TRBV5-1 and TRBJ2-1; D is possibly TRBD2 (6 bases). Trimming stripped 0 bases from V and 6 bases from J, with 10 bases between. Germline V CDR1 and CDR2: SGHRS, YFSETQ. The CDR3 is 14 amino acids. In nucleotides, the CDR3 is TGCGCCAGCAGCTTGGGGGGGGTTTCCAATGAGCAGTTCTTC. Its protein product is CASSLGGVSNEQFF.